The 25 T cell receptor beta chains presented below share a single source sample, sequenced in a study of cytomegalovirus exposure and HLA in healthy donors. Both 60 Vbeta primers and 13 Jbeta primers went into the PCR. Measured with immunoSEQ multiplex PCR; TCRdb has only the in-frame clones, and not every one. The sample records around 87,000 clones, roughly 80% being singletons. The sample taken for sequencing was PBMCs. The receptors were sampled from a girl aged 2-9 years in good health and CMV-seropositive.

The rearrangement joins TRBV11-3 to TRBJ1-5; D gene uncertain. V lost 8 bases and J 10 bases, leaving 9 bases between the germline ends. The CDR3 loop spans 10 amino acids. Germline CDR1 SGHNT, CDR2 YENEEA. The DNA of the CDR3 is TGTGCCAGCTCCAGGTTCCCCCAGCATTTT. Its translation is CASSRFPQHF.

V gene TRBV5-6 combines with J gene TRBJ2-1, with D hard to call. V lost 2 bases and J 9 bases, leaving 15 bases between the germline ends. This CDR3 contains 14 residues. The germline V gene encodes CDR1 SGHDT and CDR2 YYEEEE. CDR3 sequence: CASSFGPLGGEQFF. The CDR3 bases are TGTGCCAGCAGCTTCGGTCCACTTGGCGGTGAGCAGTTCTTC.

The rearrangement uses TRBV6-5 and TRBJ2-6; D remains ambiguous. CDR3 length equals 13 residues. Trimming took 7 bases from V and 2 from J, leaving 6 bases between them. Germline V gene sequence: CDR1 MNHEY, CDR2 SVGAGI. CDR3 region: CASTRAGANVLTF. The CDR3 region has the DNA TGTGCCAGCACACGGGCTGGGGCCAACGTCCTGACTTTC.

The chain employs TRBV6-5 and TRBJ1-1; 8 nucleotides line up with TRBD1. There are 14 residues in the CDR3. V gave up 2 bases and J gave up 4 bases; unmatched junction bases: 3. Germline CDR1 MNHEY, CDR2 SVGAGI. For the CDR3, the DNA is TGTGCCAGCAGTTACAGCGGGACAGGCACTGAAGCTTTCTTT. The encoded protein is CASSYSGTGTEAFF.

This chain uses TRBV27 with TRBJ1-2; D gene unclear. Trimming cost V 3 bases and J 7 bases, with 21 bases left between them. This CDR3 contains 16 residues. Germline V CDR1 and CDR2: MNHEY, SMNVEV (reference sequence). The CDR3 sequence is CASSFTGNGARGGYTF. In nucleotides, the CDR3 is TGTGCCAGCAGTTTTACCGGAAACGGAGCGAGAGGTGGCTACACCTTC.

V usage is TRBV5-1 and J usage is TRBJ2-5, with a tentative D call TRBD2 (6 bases). Germline V CDR1 and CDR2: SGHRS, YFSETQ. The CDR3 consists of 15 residues. The V end was cut by 1 base, the J end by 4 bases, with 14 bases between. CDR3 coding DNA: TGCGCCAGCAGCTTGACCGGGACTCTAGGAGAGACCCAGTACTTC. Protein product: CASSLTGTLGETQYF.

The chain combines TRBV29-1 with TRBJ1-1, with 11 bases fitting TRBD1. J was trimmed by 5 bases and V by 5 bases; bases with no gene match: 7. The CDR3 contains 14 residues. Germline loops: CDR1 SQVTM, CDR2 ANQGSEA. The CDR3 DNA reads as TGCAGCGTTCCGGACAGGGGGCGGGTAACTGAAGCTTTCTTT. Encoded protein: CSVPDRGRVTEAFF.

V is TRBV10-1 and J is TRBJ1-2; D is undetermined. The V gene lost 0 bases and the J gene lost 1 base, with 3 bases spanning the gap. The germline gives CDR1 WNHNN, CDR2 SYGVQD (reference sequence). The CDR3 has 13 residues. CDR3 region: CASSESRNYGYTF. CDR3 nucleotides: TGCGCCAGCAGTGAGTCGCGTAACTATGGCTACACCTTC.

The V call is TRBV6-5, the J call TRBJ2-2; 7 nucleotides align to TRBD1. From germline, CDR1 is MNHEY and CDR2 SVGAGI. There are 15 residues in the CDR3. J was trimmed by 4 bases and V by 5 bases; bases with no gene match: 7. CDR3 sequence reads: CASSLRTGATGELFF. The CDR3, as DNA: TGTGCCAGCAGTCTAAGGACAGGAGCCACCGGGGAGCTGTTTTTT.

This chain connects TRBV7-2 to TRBJ2-4; 9 bases match TRBD1. CDR1 and CDR2 (germline): SGHTA, FQGNSA. The CDR3 covers 15 residues. Trimming at V came to 5 bases and at J to 8 bases, leaving 10 bases not matched to a gene. The DNA of the CDR3 is TGTGCCAGCAGCCCCCGCGACAGGGGGGTTTACATTCAGTACTTC. Translating it yields CASSPRDRGVYIQYF.

With regard to this clone: Mismatch with germline at one junction end may stem from a read error. This same CDR3 is encoded by further DNA sequences in the sample. The rearrangement links TRBV9 to TRBJ1-2, with D unclear. The CDR3 spans 10 residues. Looked up from germline, CDR1 is SGDLS and CDR2 is YYNGEE. The CDR3 coding sequence is TGCGCCAGCACGGGCTATGGCTACACCTTC. Translation gives CASTGYGYTF. Combining the CDR3 with reference TRBV9 and TRBJ1-2 gives the whole variable domain DSGVTQTPKHLITATGQRVTLRCSPRSGDLSVYWYQQSLDQGLQFLIQYYNGEERAKGNILERFSAQQFPDLHSELNLSSLELGDSALYFCASTGYGYTFGSGTRLTVV.

V is TRBV27 and J is TRBJ2-5; 8 bases line up with TRBD1. There are 16 residues in the CDR3. With V trimmed by 6 bases and J by 4 bases, 13 bases remained unmatched. From germline, CDR1 is MNHEY and CDR2 SMNVEV (reference sequence). The chain's CDR3 is CASSPRTGGDRETQYF. CDR3 sequence (DNA): TGTGCCAGCAGCCCCCGAACAGGGGGTGACAGAGAGACCCAGTACTTC.

The chain links TRBV20-1 to TRBJ2-1; TRBD2 matches at 7 bases. The CDR3 has 11 residues. Germline lookup yields CDR1 DFQATT and CDR2 SNEGSKA (reference sequence). The V gene end was trimmed by 7 bases and the J gene end by 9 bases; junction bases not matched to a gene: 6. CDR3 protein: CSGWGGSEQFF. The CDR3 region has the DNA TGCAGTGGGTGGGGAGGGAGTGAGCAGTTCTTC.

The chain combines TRBV5-6 with TRBJ2-1, with 7 bases that match TRBD2. V gave up 1 base and J gave up 7 bases; unmatched junction bases: 11. The CDR3 has 16 amino acids. Germline assignment: CDR1 SGHDT and CDR2 YYEEEE. DNA for the CDR3: TGTGCCAGCAGCTTGATGGCGGGAGCTCTTAGAAATGAGCAGTTCTTC. Amino acids: CASSLMAGALRNEQFF.

V and J are TRBV28 and TRBJ1-2; the D is unclear. The V end was cut by 5 bases, the J end by 4 bases, with 17 bases between. Germline CDR1 is MDHEN and CDR2 is SYDVKM. CDR3 length equals 15 residues. The CDR3 protein is CASSPRAGSGYGYTF. CDR3 coding DNA: TGTGCCAGCAGTCCTCGGGCGGGAAGTGGCTATGGCTACACCTTC.

The gene calls are TRBV19 and TRBJ1-1; D perhaps matches TRBD1 (6 bases). Germline V gene data show CDR1 as LNHDA and CDR2 as SQIVND (reference sequence). The V gene lost 7 bases and the J gene lost 4 bases, with 19 bases spanning the gap. CDR3 length equals 15 residues. DNA of the CDR3: TGTGCCAGTACATCCCTTGTGGGGGCAATCACTGAAGCTTTCTTT. This gives the protein CASTSLVGAITEAFF. Supplemented by reference TRBV19 and TRBJ1-1, the full variable domain reads DGGITQSPKYLFRKEGQNVTLSCEQNLNHDAMYWYRQDPGQGLRLIYYSQIVNDFQKGDIAEGYSVSREKKESFPLTVTSAQKNPTAFYLCASTSLVGAITEAFFGQGTRLTVV.

V is TRBV7-8 and J is TRBJ1-4; D is ambiguous. V lost 5 bases to trimming and J lost 4 bases, with 17 bases between them. Germline V gene data show CDR1 as SGHVS and CDR2 as FQNEAQ. The CDR3 extends over 16 amino acids. The chain's CDR3 is CASSRANREVNEKLFF. In nucleotides, the CDR3 is TGTGCCAGCAGCCGCGCTAACCGGGAGGTTAATGAAAAACTGTTTTTT.

A few counts support this clone. This chain uses TRBV29-1 with TRBJ1-1, with D tentatively TRBD1 (5 bases). The germline gives CDR1 SQVTM, CDR2 ANQGSEA. There are 12 residues in the CDR3. The V and J ends lost 4 bases and 5 bases respectively, with 11 bases between them. CDR3 region: CSVGWGGTEAFF. The CDR3 region has the DNA TGCAGCGTTGGGTGGGGGGGTACTGAAGCTTTCTTT.

The chain links TRBV6-1 to TRBJ2-1; a weak D match, TRBD2 (6 bases). CDR1 is MNHNS and CDR2 is SASEGT in the germline V gene. V was trimmed by 6 bases and J by 8 bases, leaving 20 bases between them. The CDR3 consists of 15 residues. DNA for the CDR3: TGTGCCAGCAGGGCCCGGGAGCTTGGCAGCGATGAGCAGTTCTTC. This encodes CASRARELGSDEQFF.

This chain links TRBV4-3 with TRBJ2-5, with D tentatively TRBD2 (5 bases). From germline, CDR1 is LGHNA and CDR2 YSLEER. The CDR3 loop spans 13 amino acids. Between the trimmed V and J ends, which lost 0 bases and 5 bases, there was a span of 7 bases. CDR3 protein: CASSQDRRETQYF. For the CDR3, the DNA is TGCGCCAGCAGCCAAGACAGGAGGGAGACCCAGTACTTC.

The V call is TRBV29-1, the J call TRBJ2-2; TRBD1 aligns across 7 bases. CDR3 length: 15 residues. With V trimmed by 7 bases and J by 0 bases, 8 bases remained unmatched. CDR1 and CDR2 from the germline V gene are SQVTM and ANQGSEA. This chain's CDR3 is CSANRGQANTGELFF. CDR3 in DNA: TGCAGCGCCAACCGCGGACAGGCGAACACCGGGGAGCTGTTTTTT.

The V call is TRBV6-1, the J call TRBJ1-2; a weak D match, TRBD1 (5 bases). In germline, CDR1 is MNHNS, CDR2 SASEGT. Trimming stripped 5 bases from V and 0 bases from J, with 13 bases between. The CDR3 has 15 residues. This CDR3 reads CASSPWDFPNYGYTF. In DNA, the CDR3 is TGTGCCAGCAGTCCTTGGGACTTCCCTAACTATGGCTACACCTTC.

V and J are TRBV6-5 and TRBJ2-1; possible D gene TRBD2, 6 bases. Trimming shortened V by 0 bases and J by 6 bases, and 12 bases separated the two germline ends. This CDR3 region has 15 residues. Germline CDR1 reads MNHEY; CDR2 reads SVGAGI. CDR3 sequence reads: CASSYSRVAANEQFF. The CDR3, as DNA: TGTGCCAGCAGTTACTCGAGGGTAGCGGCCAATGAGCAGTTCTTC.

V is TRBV4-2 and J is TRBJ1-5, with 9 bases aligning to TRBD1. This CDR3 has 14 amino acids. Germline values: CDR1 LGHNA, CDR2 YNFKEQ. V lost 4 bases and J lost 6; bases outside the gene matches: 4. The CDR3 loop is CASSPPGQGQPQHF. DNA of the CDR3: TGTGCCAGCAGCCCCCCGGGACAGGGTCAGCCCCAGCATTTT.

The rearrangement uses TRBV29-1 and TRBJ2-1; 10 nucleotides line up with TRBD2. The CDR3 has 14 residues. J gave up 6 bases and V 6 bases, and 8 bases lay outside the gene matches. From germline, CDR1 is SQVTM and CDR2 ANQGSEA. The CDR3: CSVGGLAGVNEQFF. The DNA for the CDR3 is TGCAGCGTGGGAGGGCTAGCGGGAGTCAATGAGCAGTTCTTC.